The rows below give T cell receptor beta chains drawn from one sample of a study of T cell changes during pregnancy in multiple sclerosis. Sequencing was performed with immunoSEQ multiplex PCR; in TCRdb, only in-frame clones are kept and a portion is missing. Here the sample spans about 24,000 clones, 86% being singletons. Sequencing used CD8+ T cells from peripheral blood mononuclear cells, obtained in the first trimester of pregnancy. The receptor source for this set is a female donor in good health, enrolled as a control in a pregnancy study. The CDR3 runs from the conserved cysteine through the conserved F or W. A D gene is named only where the DNA matches it firmly. Not all rows give a size; the values are once, few, many and, for expanded clones, a class.

-	TRBV19	TRBJ2-7	-	TGTGCCAGCGGCGGCTCCTACGAGCAGTACTTC	CASGGSYEQYF
-	TRBV15	TRBJ2-6	once	TGTGCCACCAGTCCAGCGGTCGGGGCCAACGTCCTGACTTTC	CATSPAVGANVLTF
-	TRBV7-9	TRBJ1-1	once	TGTGCCAGCAGCCCGCGCGTCGGGACTGTGGTGAGAGGGTCTGAAGCTTTCTTT	CASSPRVGTVVRGSEAFF
-	TRBV9	TRBJ2-1	-	TGTGCCAGCAGCGGAGAGGAATTCAGTGAGCAGTTCTTC	CASSGEEFSEQFF
-	TRBV4-3	TRBJ1-1	-	TGCGCCAGCAGCCAAGATATCTTGAGGGGGGCTTTCTTT	CASSQDILRGAFF
-	TRBV5-4	TRBJ2-5	-	TGCGCCAGCAGCCGAGGGGGGGGCCTATGGGAGACCCAGTACTTC	CASSRGGGLWETQYF
-	TRBV4-2	TRBJ2-3	-	TGTGCCAGCAGCCGGGAGCCAGTCGTCGTAGATACGCAGTATTTT	CASSREPVVVDTQYF
-	TRBV9	TRBJ2-2	-	TGTGCCAGCAGCGTAGTCACAGGCCCCACCGGGGAGCTGTTTTTT	CASSVVTGPTGELFF
-	TRBV11-2	TRBJ1-1	once	TGTGCCAGCAGCGAGAGACAGGCATTAATGAACACTGAAGCTTTCTTT	CASSERQALMNTEAFF
TRBD1	TRBV5-1	TRBJ1-5	-	TGCGCCAGCAGCTTGGGGGACAGGGAACGTAATCAGCCCCAGCATTTT	CASSLGDRERNQPQHF
-	TRBV15	TRBJ2-7	-	TGTGCCACCAGCAGCACACAGGGCTACGAGCAGTACTTC	CATSSTQGYEQYF
TRBD1	TRBV11-1	TRBJ2-6	-	TGTGCCAGCAACTTCGGACAGGGGAACACTGGGGCCAACGTCCTGACTTTC	CASNFGQGNTGANVLTF
TRBD1	TRBV7-9	TRBJ1-5	-	TGTGCCAGCAGCTTAGGAGGGGGCAACCAGCCCCAGCATTTT	CASSLGGGNQPQHF
TRBD1	TRBV5-1	TRBJ2-1	-	TGCGCCAGCAAGCAGGGGGATGAGCAGTTCTTC	CASKQGDEQFF
-	TRBV19	TRBJ2-7	-	TGTGCCAGTAGTCCCAGGGGTCTCTACGAGCAGTACTTC	CASSPRGLYEQYF
TRBD1	TRBV6-1	TRBJ2-7	-	TGTGCCAGCAGGACAGGGGGTTCCTACGAGCAGTACTTC	CASRTGGSYEQYF
-	TRBV11-2	TRBJ1-5	-	TGTGCCAGCAGCTTCGCGGCTAGCAATCAGCCCCAGCATTTT	CASSFAASNQPQHF
-	TRBV7-3	TRBJ1-1	-	TGTGCCAGCAGTCCAACCACGGGGAACACTGAAGCTTTCTTT	CASSPTTGNTEAFF
TRBD1	TRBV5-4	TRBJ2-7	-	TGTGCCAGCAGCTTGGCGGACAGGGGCAGCCGAGAGCAGTACTTC	CASSLADRGSREQYF
-	TRBV6-6	TRBJ1-1	medium-sized	TGTGCCAGCAGTCCGTGGGGGGGCGGGGGCACTGAAGCTTTCTTT	CASSPWGGGGTEAFF
-	TRBV6-5	TRBJ2-7	-	TGTGCCAGCACCGCGGACAGAAGTAACTACGAGCAGTACTTC	CASTADRSNYEQYF
-	TRBV5-4	TRBJ2-2	-	TGTGCCAGCAGCTTGGAGGACAGCGGGGAGCTGTTTTTT	CASSLEDSGELFF
-	TRBV30	TRBJ1-2	few	TGTGCCTGGACCAGCGGGGGGCATAGCTATGGCTACACCTTC	CAWTSGGHSYGYTF
-	TRBV6-5	TRBJ1-1	once	TGTGCCAGCAGTTACTCCAAACACCAGAGGACTGAAGCTTTCTTT	CASSYSKHQRTEAFF
TRBD1	TRBV14	TRBJ1-6	-	TGTGCCAGCAGAGGGACAGGGAGCTCCTATAATTCACCCCTCCACTTT	CASRGTGSSYNSPLHF
TRBD1	TRBV7-2	TRBJ2-7	-	TGTGCCAGCAGCCCGGGACAGTCCTACGAGCAGTACTTC	CASSPGQSYEQYF
-	TRBV19	TRBJ1-2	-	TGTGCCAGTAGTATAGGCGGAGGGCAAGACGGCTACACCTTC	CASSIGGGQDGYTF
-	TRBV7-9	TRBJ1-1	-	TGTGCCAGCAGCCCCCCCGCCGGGGGGGACACTGAAGCTTTCTTT	CASSPPAGGDTEAFF
-	TRBV4-1	TRBJ2-1	-	TGCGCCAGCATCATAAATCCAGGGCCCTACAATGAGCAGTTCTTC	CASIINPGPYNEQFF
-	TRBV19	TRBJ1-1	-	TGTGCCAGTAGGGCCTGGGGGCTGGGCACTGAAGCTTTCTTT	CASRAWGLGTEAFF
-	TRBV6-6	TRBJ1-5	-	TGTGCCAGCACCTGGGGGGGCTCGAGCAATCAGCCCCAGCATTTT	CASTWGGSSNQPQHF
TRBD1	TRBV6-5	TRBJ1-2	-	TGTGCCAGCAGTTCTCCGGGACAGGGAAAAAACTATGGCTACACCTTC	CASSSPGQGKNYGYTF
TRBD2	TRBV27	TRBJ2-5	-	TGTGCCAGCAGTTTATCGCTAGCGGGGCAAGAGACCCAGTACTTC	CASSLSLAGQETQYF
TRBD1	TRBV4-3	TRBJ1-2	-	TGCGCCAGCAGCCCTAAAGACAGGGACGGGTACTATGGCTACACCTTC	CASSPKDRDGYYGYTF
-	TRBV30	TRBJ2-2	-	TGTGCCTGGGAGGGGGCGAACACCGGGGAGCTGTTTTTT	CAWEGANTGELFF
-	TRBV4-2	TRBJ2-1	-	TGTGCCAGCAGCCCTGGGTCACAGGGTTTCTCCTACAATGAGCAGTTCTTC	CASSPGSQGFSYNEQFF
TRBD2	TRBV27	TRBJ2-7	-	TGTGCCAGCAGTTTAAGTAGCGGGGGCTACGAGCAGTACTTC	CASSLSSGGYEQYF
-	TRBV4-1	TRBJ2-1	-	TGCGCCAGCAGGGAAAGACAGGCGCGAAACAATGAGCAGTTCTTC	CASRERQARNNEQFF
TRBD2	TRBV27	TRBJ2-7	-	TGTGCCAGCAGTCCAACCGGGGGGGGTCTCCCAACGCGGGAGCAGTACTTC	CASSPTGGGLPTREQYF
-	TRBV9	TRBJ1-3	-	TGTGCCAGCAGCGCGATGGACAGCGGTGGAAACACCATATATTTT	CASSAMDSGGNTIYF
TRBD1	TRBV7-9	TRBJ1-6	-	TGTGCCAGCAGCCAGGGACAGGGCGATTCACCCCTCCACTTT	CASSQGQGDSPLHF
TRBD1	TRBV10-3	TRBJ1-1	-	TGTGCCATCACCGAGGGACAGCTGAACACTGAAGCTTTCTTT	CAITEGQLNTEAFF
TRBD2	TRBV7-9	TRBJ2-1	-	TGTGCCACTCCGTCGGGGCCGGGAGGTAGTGAGCAGTTCTTC	CATPSGPGGSEQFF
TRBD2	TRBV27	TRBJ2-3	-	TGTGCCAGCACGCCGTTGCGCGGGGGGTACACAGATACGCAGTATTTT	CASTPLRGGYTDTQYF
TRBD1	TRBV28	TRBJ2-7	-	TGTGCCAGCAGTTTCCGGGACAGGGGGCCGCCCGAGCAGTACTTC	CASSFRDRGPPEQYF
TRBD2	TRBV7-9	TRBJ2-5	-	TGTGCCAGCAGCCAGTCCCTAGCGGGGGGAGGGGAGACCCAGTACTTC	CASSQSLAGGGETQYF
-	TRBV29-1	TRBJ1-1	-	TGCAGCGTTGAAGGATTGTGGGAGGGGGAAGCTTTCTTT	CSVEGLWEGEAFF
-	TRBV13	TRBJ2-1	-	TGTGCCAGCAGCTTAGGCGGGAATGAGCAGTTCTTC	CASSLGGNEQFF
TRBD1	TRBV11-2	TRBJ2-7	-	TGTGCCAGCAGACTCGACAGGGATGGAGACGAGCAGTACTTC	CASRLDRDGDEQYF
TRBD1	TRBV25-1	TRBJ1-2	-	TGTGCCAGCAGTGATCTGGCCAGGGGGATCTATGGCTACACCTTC	CASSDLARGIYGYTF
-	TRBV7-9	TRBJ2-7	-	TGTGCCAGCAGTAACCCGGGAAACTACGAGCAGTACTTC	CASSNPGNYEQYF
-	TRBV6-5	TRBJ2-4	-	TGTGCCAGCAGTTACACAGGAGCCAAAAACATTCAGTACTTC	CASSYTGAKNIQYF
-	TRBV9	TRBJ1-5	once	TGTGCCAGCAGCGTAGGCGGATATAGCAATCAGCCCCAGCATTTT	CASSVGGYSNQPQHF
-	TRBV27	TRBJ1-1	-	TGTGCCAGCAGTTTATTTCCGACAGCTCCTGAAGCTTTCTTT	CASSLFPTAPEAFF
-	TRBV4-2	TRBJ1-2	-	TGTGCCAGCAGCCAAGATTTAGGGGGTTTCTATGGCTACACCTTC	CASSQDLGGFYGYTF
-	TRBV7-9	TRBJ1-6	-	TGTGCCAGCAACATTGGAGGAAATTCACCCCTCCACTTT	CASNIGGNSPLHF
TRBD2	TRBV6-1	TRBJ2-7	once	TGTGCCAGCAGACTCCTAGCGGACGCCTACGAGCAGTACTTC	CASRLLADAYEQYF